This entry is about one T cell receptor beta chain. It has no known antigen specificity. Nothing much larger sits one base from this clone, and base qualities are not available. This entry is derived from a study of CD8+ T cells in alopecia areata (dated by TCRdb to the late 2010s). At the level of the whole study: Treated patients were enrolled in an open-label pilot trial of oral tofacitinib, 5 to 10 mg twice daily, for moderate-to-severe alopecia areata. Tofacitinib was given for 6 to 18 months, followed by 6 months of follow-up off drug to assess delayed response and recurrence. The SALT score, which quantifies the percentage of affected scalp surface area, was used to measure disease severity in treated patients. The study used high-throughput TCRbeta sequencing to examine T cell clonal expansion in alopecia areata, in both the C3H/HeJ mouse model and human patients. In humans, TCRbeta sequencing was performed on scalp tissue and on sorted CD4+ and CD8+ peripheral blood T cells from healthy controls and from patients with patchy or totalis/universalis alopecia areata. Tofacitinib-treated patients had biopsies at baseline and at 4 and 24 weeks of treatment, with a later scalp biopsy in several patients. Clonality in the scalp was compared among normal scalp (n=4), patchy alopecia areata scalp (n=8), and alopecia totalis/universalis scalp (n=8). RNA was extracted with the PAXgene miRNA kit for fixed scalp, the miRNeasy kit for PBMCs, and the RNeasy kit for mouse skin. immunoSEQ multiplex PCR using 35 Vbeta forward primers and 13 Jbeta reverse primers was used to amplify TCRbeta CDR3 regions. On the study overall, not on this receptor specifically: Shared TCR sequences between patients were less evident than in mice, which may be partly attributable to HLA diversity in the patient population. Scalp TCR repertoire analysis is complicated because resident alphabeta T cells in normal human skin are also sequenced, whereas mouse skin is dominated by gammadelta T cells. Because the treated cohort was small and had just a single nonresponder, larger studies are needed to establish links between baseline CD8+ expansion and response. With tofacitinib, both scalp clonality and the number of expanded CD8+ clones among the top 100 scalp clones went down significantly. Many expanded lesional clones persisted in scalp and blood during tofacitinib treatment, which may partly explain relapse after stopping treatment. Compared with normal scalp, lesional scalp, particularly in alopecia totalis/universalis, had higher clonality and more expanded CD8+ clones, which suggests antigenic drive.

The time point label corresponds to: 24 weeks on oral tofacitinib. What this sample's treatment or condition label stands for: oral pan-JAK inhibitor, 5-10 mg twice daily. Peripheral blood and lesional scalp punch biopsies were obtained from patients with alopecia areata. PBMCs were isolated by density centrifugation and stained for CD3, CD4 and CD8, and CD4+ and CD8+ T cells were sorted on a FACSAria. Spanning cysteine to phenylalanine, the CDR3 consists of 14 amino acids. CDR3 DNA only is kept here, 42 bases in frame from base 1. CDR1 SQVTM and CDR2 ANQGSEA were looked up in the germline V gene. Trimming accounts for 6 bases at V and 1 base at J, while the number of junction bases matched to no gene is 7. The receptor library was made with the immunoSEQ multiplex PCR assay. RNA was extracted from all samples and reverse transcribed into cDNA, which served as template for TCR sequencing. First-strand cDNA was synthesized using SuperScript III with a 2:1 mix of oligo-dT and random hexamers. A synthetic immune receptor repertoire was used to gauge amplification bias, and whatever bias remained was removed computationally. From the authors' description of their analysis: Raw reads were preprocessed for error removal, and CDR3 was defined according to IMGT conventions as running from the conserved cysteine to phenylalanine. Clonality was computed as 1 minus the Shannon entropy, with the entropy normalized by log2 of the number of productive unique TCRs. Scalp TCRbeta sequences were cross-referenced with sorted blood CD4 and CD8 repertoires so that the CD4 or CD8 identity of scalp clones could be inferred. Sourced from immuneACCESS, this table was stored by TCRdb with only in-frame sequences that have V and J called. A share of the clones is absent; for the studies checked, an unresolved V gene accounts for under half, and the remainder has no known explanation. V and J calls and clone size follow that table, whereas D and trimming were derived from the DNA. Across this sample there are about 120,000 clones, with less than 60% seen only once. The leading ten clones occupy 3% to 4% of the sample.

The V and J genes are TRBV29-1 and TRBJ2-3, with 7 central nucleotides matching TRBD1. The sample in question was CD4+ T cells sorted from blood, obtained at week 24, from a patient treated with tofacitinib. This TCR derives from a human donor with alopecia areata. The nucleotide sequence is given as TGCAGCGTCAATAGACAGGGAGGCACAGATACGCAGTATTTT. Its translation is CSVNRQGGTDTQYF.